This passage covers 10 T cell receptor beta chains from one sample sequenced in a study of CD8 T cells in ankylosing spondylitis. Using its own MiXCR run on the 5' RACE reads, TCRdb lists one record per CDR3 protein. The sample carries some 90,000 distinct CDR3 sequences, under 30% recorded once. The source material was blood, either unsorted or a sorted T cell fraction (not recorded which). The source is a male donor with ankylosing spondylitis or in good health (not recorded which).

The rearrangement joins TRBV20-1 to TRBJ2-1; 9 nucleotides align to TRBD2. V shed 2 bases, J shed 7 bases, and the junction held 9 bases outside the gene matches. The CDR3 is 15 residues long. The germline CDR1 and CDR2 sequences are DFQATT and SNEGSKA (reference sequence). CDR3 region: CSARKPGLAANEQFF. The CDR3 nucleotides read TGCAGTGCTAGAAAGCCGGGACTAGCAGCGAATGAGCAGTTCTTC.

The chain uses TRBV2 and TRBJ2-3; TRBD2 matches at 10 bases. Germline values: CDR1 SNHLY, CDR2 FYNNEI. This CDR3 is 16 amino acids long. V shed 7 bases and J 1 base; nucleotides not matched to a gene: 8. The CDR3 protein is CASTTLAGAGTDTQYF. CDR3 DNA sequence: TGTGCCAGCACTACGCTAGCGGGAGCTGGCACAGATACGCAGTATTTT.

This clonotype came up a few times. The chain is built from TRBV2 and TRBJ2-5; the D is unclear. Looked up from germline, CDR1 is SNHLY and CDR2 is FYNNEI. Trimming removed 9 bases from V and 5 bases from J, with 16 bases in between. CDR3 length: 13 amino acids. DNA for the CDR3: TGTGCCAGTTCCTTCGATGAGGTGGAGACCCAGTACTTC. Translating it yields CASSFDEVETQYF.

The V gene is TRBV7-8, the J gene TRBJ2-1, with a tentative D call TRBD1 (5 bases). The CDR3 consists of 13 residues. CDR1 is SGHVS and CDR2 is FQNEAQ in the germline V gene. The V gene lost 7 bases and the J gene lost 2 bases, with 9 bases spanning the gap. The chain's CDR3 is CASNAQAYNEQFF. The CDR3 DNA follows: TGTGCCAGCAATGCACAGGCCTACAATGAGCAGTTCTTC.

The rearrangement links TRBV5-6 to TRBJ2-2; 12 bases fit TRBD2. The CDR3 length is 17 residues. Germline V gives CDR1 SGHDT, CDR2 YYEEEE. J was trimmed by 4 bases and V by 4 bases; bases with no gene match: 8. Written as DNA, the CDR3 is TGTGCCAGCAGCATGGGGACTAGCGGGTATCCCACCGGGGAGCTGTTTTTT. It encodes CASSMGTSGYPTGELFF.

For the CDR3, the DNA is TGTGCCAGCAGCCCTCGGGTGGCTGAGACCCAGTACTTC. Translating gives CASSPRVAETQYF. This chain links TRBV7-8 with TRBJ2-5, with no clear D. The CDR3 is made up of 13 amino acids. The germline V gene has CDR1 SGHVS and CDR2 FQNEAQ. V lost 5 bases to trimming and J lost 5 bases, with 12 bases between them.

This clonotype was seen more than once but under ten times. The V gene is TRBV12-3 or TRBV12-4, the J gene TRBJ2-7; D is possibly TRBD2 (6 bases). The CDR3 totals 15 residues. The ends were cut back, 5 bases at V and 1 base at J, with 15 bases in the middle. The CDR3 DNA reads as TGTGCCAGCAGTCTCGGATTAGCGGAGTCCTACGAGCAGTACTTC. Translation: CASSLGLAESYEQYF.

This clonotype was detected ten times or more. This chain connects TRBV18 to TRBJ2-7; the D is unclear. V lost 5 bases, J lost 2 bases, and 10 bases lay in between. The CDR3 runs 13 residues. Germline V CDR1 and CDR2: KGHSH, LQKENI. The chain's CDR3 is CASSATAAYEQYF. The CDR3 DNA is TGTGCCAGCTCAGCGACGGCGGCCTACGAGCAGTACTTC.

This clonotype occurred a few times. The CDR3 here is CASSAGRIEAFF. DNA of the CDR3: TGTGCCAGCAGCGCAGGGAGGATTGAAGCTTTCTTT. The rearrangement joins TRBV12-3 or TRBV12-4 to TRBJ1-1; a weak D match, TRBD1 (5 bases). The CDR3 consists of 12 residues. V dropped 6 bases and J dropped 7 bases, with 12 bases sitting between them.

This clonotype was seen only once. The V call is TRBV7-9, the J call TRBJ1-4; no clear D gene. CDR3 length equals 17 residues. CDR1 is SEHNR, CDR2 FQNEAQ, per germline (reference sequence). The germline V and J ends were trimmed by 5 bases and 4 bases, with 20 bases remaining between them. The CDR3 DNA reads TGTGCCAGCAGCCCCGAGGGCGGGTTTGCCCTTAATGAAAAACTGTTTTTT. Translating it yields CASSPEGGFALNEKLFF.